This T cell receptor beta chain was found in a study of OX40 agonist ivuxolimab in advanced cancers. The ends lost 4 bases at V and 0 bases at J; junction bases unmatched: 11. The germline gives CDR1 GTSNPN, CDR2 SVGIG (reference sequence). The CDR3 covers 17 residues. The table came from immunoSEQ multiplex PCR; TCRdb's copy has only in-frame clones and leaves some out. The sample holds approximately 64,000 clones, 80% to 90% seen once. V usage is TRBV30 and J usage is TRBJ2-1; 8 bases fit TRBD2. The clonotype originates from an adult with an advanced solid tumor such as melanoma, head and neck, liver or kidney cancer. The source was CD4+ or CD8+ T cells sorted from blood, collected in a trial of the OX40 agonist ivuxolimab. The CDR3 coding sequence is TGTGCCTGGACCCCCTTCTTAGCGGGGAGCTCCTACAATGAGCAGTTCTTC. As protein: CAWTPFLAGSSYNEQFF.